The 26 T cell receptor beta chains presented below share a single source sample, sequenced in a study of T cell responses to AZD1222 COVID-19 vaccine. Measured with immunoSEQ multiplex PCR; TCRdb has only the in-frame clones, and not every one. The sample has under 150,000 clones, more than 85% seen once. Material: peripheral blood, obtained on day 0 of AZD1222 vaccination. These receptors were collected from an adult in good health.

The rearrangement joins TRBV2 to TRBJ1-6; D uncertain. V was clipped by 4 bases and J by 9 bases, with 13 bases between them. This CDR3 is 14 amino acids long. Germline CDR1 SNHLY, CDR2 FYNNEI. The CDR3: CASSAERELSPLHF. For the CDR3, the DNA is TGTGCCAGCAGTGCTGAGAGGGAGCTTTCACCCCTCCACTTT.

The V and J genes are TRBV19 and TRBJ2-7; D may match TRBD1 or TRBD2 (6 bases each). Trimming took off 7 bases at V and 2 bases at J, with 21 bases between the two ends. This CDR3 is 16 amino acids long. Looked up from germline, CDR1 is LNHDA and CDR2 is SQIVND (reference sequence). CDR3 bases: TGTGCCAGTACTCCGAGATGGGGGGCCACCACCTACGAGCAGTACTTC. It encodes CASTPRWGATTYEQYF.

The V call is TRBV4-2, the J call TRBJ2-7; possibly TRBD1 for D (6 bases). Between the trimmed V and J ends, which lost 6 bases and 0 bases, there was a span of 15 bases. The CDR3 runs to 15 residues. Germline values: CDR1 LGHNA, CDR2 YNFKEQ. CDR3 sequence: CASRGGTTYSYEQYF. The CDR3 DNA sequence: TGTGCCAGCAGGGGTGGGACAACTTACTCCTACGAGCAGTACTTC.

This chain joins TRBV30 and TRBJ1-4; D gene ambiguous. V lost 2 bases to trimming and J lost 5 bases, with 3 bases between them. Germline V lookup: CDR1 GTSNPN, CDR2 SVGIG (reference sequence). This CDR3 comprises 11 residues. Here the CDR3 DNA reads TGTGCCTGGAGTTTGAATGAAAAACTGTTTTTT. It is translated as CAWSLNEKLFF. Full variable domain (missing parts from reference TRBV30 and TRBJ1-4): SQTIHQWPATLVQPVGSPLSLECTVEGTSNPNLYWYRQAAGRGLQLLFYSVGIGQISSEVPQNLSASRPQDRQFILSSKKLLLSDSGFYLCAWSLNEKLFFGSGTQLSVL.

The chain combines TRBV20-1 with TRBJ2-1; the match to TRBD2 covers 7 bases. With V trimmed by 4 bases and J by 10 bases, 4 bases remained unmatched. The length of the CDR3 is 11 residues. Germline-derived CDR1 and CDR2 are DFQATT and SNEGSKA (reference sequence). CDR3 loop: CSATRGDEQFF. As DNA, the CDR3 is TGCAGTGCTACCCGGGGGGACGAGCAGTTCTTC.

This chain links TRBV4-1 with TRBJ1-1; D gene ambiguous. V was pared by 4 bases and J by 4 bases, with 7 bases between. The CDR3 sequence is 12 residues long. CDR1 and CDR2 from the germline V gene are MGHRA and YSYEKL. In DNA, the CDR3 is TGCGCCAGCAGCCTCGCGGGCACTGAAGCTTTCTTT. This gives the protein CASSLAGTEAFF.

The chain employs TRBV11-2 and TRBJ1-5; maybe TRBD1 (6 bases). V was shortened by 0 bases and J by 5 bases, with 11 bases between the two germline ends. The CDR3 covers 15 residues. The germline gives CDR1 SGHAT, CDR2 FQNNGV. The CDR3 region has the DNA TGTGCCAGCAGCTTAGATATAAGGGGGGATCAGCCCCAGCATTTT. It specifies CASSLDIRGDQPQHF.

The rearrangement joins TRBV5-4 to TRBJ1-2; D remains unclear. Germline V gene data show CDR1 as SGHNT and CDR2 as YYREEE (reference sequence). Trimming removed 4 bases from V and 1 base from J, with 14 bases in between. This CDR3 region has 15 residues. CDR3 DNA sequence: TGTGCCAGCAGCCGATTCTCGACATTTAACTATGGCTACACCTTC. Its translation is CASSRFSTFNYGYTF.

The chain employs TRBV4-1 and TRBJ1-2; a weak D match, TRBD1 (5 bases). The V end was cut by 1 base, the J end by 5 bases, with 26 bases between. Per the germline V gene, CDR1 is MGHRA and CDR2 is YSYEKL. CDR3 length: 19 amino acids. In DNA form, the CDR3 reads TGCGCCAGCAGCCAAGCTCCCCCCCCCTTACAGGTGCGGGGGTATGGCTACACCTTC. This translates into CASSQAPPPLQVRGYGYTF.

J is TRBJ1-2 and V is TRBV6-4, with 7 bases matching TRBD1. Looked up from germline, CDR1 is MRHNA and CDR2 is SNTAGT. CDR3 size: 13 residues. The junction had 5 bases not matched to a gene; V was cut back by 2 bases and J by 8 bases. CDR3 DNA: TGTGCCAGCAGTGACACTACAGGGGTAGGCTACACCTTC. This codes for CASSDTTGVGYTF.

The chain has TRBV3-1 (or the pseudogene TRBV3-2) and TRBJ1-5; a possible D gene is TRBD1 (6 bases). Germline CDR1 is LGHDT and CDR2 is YNNKEL (reference sequence). The CDR3 loop spans 14 amino acids. Between the trimmed V and J ends, which lost 1 base and 4 bases, there was a span of 8 bases. This chain's CDR3 is CASSQGGANQPQHF. In nucleotides, the CDR3 is TGTGCCAGCAGCCAAGGGGGGGCGAATCAGCCCCAGCATTTT.

This chain joins TRBV5-1 and TRBJ1-2; 11 bases are a match to TRBD1. Germline CDR1 is SGHRS and CDR2 is YFSETQ. Unmatched junction bases numbered 6, after V lost 4 bases and J lost 7 bases. This CDR3 is built from 14 residues. The CDR3 DNA reads TGCGCCAGCAGCCGCGGACAGGGGGCGACTGGCTACACCTTC. Translating it yields CASSRGQGATGYTF.

The chain is built from TRBV6-6 and TRBJ2-2; either TRBD1 or TRBD2 may supply D (6 bases each). The CDR3 extends over 15 amino acids. Per the germline V gene, CDR1 is MNHNY and CDR2 is SVGAGI (reference sequence). The V end was cut by 6 bases, the J end by 8 bases, with 19 bases between. CDR3 sequence reads: CASSKTYREAGELFF. The CDR3, as DNA: TGTGCCAGCAGCAAGACTTACAGGGAGGCGGGGGAGCTGTTTTTT.

The chain recombines TRBV2 with TRBJ2-1; 7 nucleotides line up with TRBD1. The CDR3 consists of 13 residues. The V gene's germline CDR1 is SNHLY and CDR2 FYNNEI. The V and J ends lost 7 bases and 2 bases, in that order; junction bases with no gene match: 2. The CDR3: CASTGGPYNEQFF. CDR3 DNA sequence: TGTGCCAGCACAGGGGGACCCTACAATGAGCAGTTCTTC.

The chain links TRBV24-1 to TRBJ2-1, with D perhaps matching TRBD2 (5 bases). V was pared by 5 bases and J by 9 bases, with 16 bases between. Germline CDR1 KGHDR, CDR2 SFDVKD. The CDR3 totals 14 residues. In DNA, the CDR3 is TGTGCCACCAGTGGCGCACAAAGCGGTGGTGAGCAGTTCTTC. Protein product: CATSGAQSGGEQFF.

The chain couples TRBV11-3 to TRBJ2-2, with D unresolved. Trimming removed 3 bases at V and 6 bases at J, with 8 bases between. Germline CDR1 and CDR2: SGHNT and YENEEA. The CDR3 loop spans 13 amino acids. In DNA form, the CDR3 reads TGTGCCAGCAGCTTGAAGTACGCCGGGGAGCTGTTTTTT. Translating gives CASSLKYAGELFF.

CDR3 sequence: CASSPHPAGRYNSPLHF. DNA of the CDR3: TGTGCCAGCAGCCCACACCCGGCAGGGAGGTATAATTCACCCCTCCACTTT. V usage is TRBV9 and J usage is TRBJ1-6, with a possible D match to TRBD1 (5 bases). The V end was cut by 4 bases, the J end by 4 bases, with 18 bases between. The CDR3 runs to 17 residues. CDR1 is SGDLS and CDR2 is YYNGEE in the germline V gene.

This sequence joins TRBV3-1 (or the pseudogene TRBV3-2) and TRBJ1-1, with a possible D match to TRBD1 (5 bases). The CDR3 covers 15 residues. Germline assignment: CDR1 LGHDT and CDR2 YNNKEL (reference sequence). V lost 0 bases, J lost 1 base, and 9 bases lay in between. This CDR3 reads CASSQDSGGNTEAFF. In nucleotides, the CDR3 is TGTGCCAGCAGCCAAGATAGTGGGGGGAACACTGAAGCTTTCTTT.

This chain joins TRBV6-5 and TRBJ1-1; no clear D. V lost 2 bases and J lost 0, with 4 bases in between. The CDR3 contains 13 residues. Germline V gene sequence: CDR1 MNHEY, CDR2 SVGAGI. CDR3 sequence: CASSYMLNTEAFF. CDR3 sequence (DNA): TGTGCCAGCAGTTACATGCTGAACACTGAAGCTTTCTTT.

The V and J genes are TRBV7-9 and TRBJ1-6; the D is unclear. With 5 bases removed from V and 7 bases from J, the gap between germline ends came to 12 bases. Germline V gives CDR1 SEHNR, CDR2 FQNEAQ (reference sequence). CDR3 length: 14 amino acids. This CDR3 is CASSLHGRNSPLHF. CDR3 bases: TGTGCCAGCAGCCTACACGGTCGGAATTCACCCCTCCACTTT.

The chain is built from TRBV5-1 and TRBJ2-3, with no clear D. With 4 bases removed from V and 0 bases from J, the gap between germline ends came to 9 bases. CDR1 and CDR2 (germline): SGHRS, YFSETQ. The CDR3 is made up of 14 amino acids. The CDR3: CASSPHPSTDTQYF. The CDR3 DNA sequence: TGCGCCAGCAGCCCACACCCTAGCACAGATACGCAGTATTTT.

The chain is built from TRBV29-1 and TRBJ1-1; D is perhaps TRBD1 (6 bases). The CDR3 has 12 residues. Trimming removed 7 bases from V and 5 bases from J, with 14 bases in between. The germline V gene encodes CDR1 SQVTM and CDR2 ANQGSEA. The CDR3 DNA follows: TGCAGCGCTCGGGGGGGGCCTACTGAAGCTTTCTTT. It yields the protein CSARGGPTEAFF.

The V call is TRBV11-2, the J call TRBJ2-2; D may be TRBD2 (7 bases). Trimming stripped 5 bases from V and 0 bases from J, with 13 bases between. Germline CDR1 reads SGHAT; CDR2 reads FQNNGV. This CDR3 is built from 16 residues. CDR3 sequence (DNA): TGTGCCAGCAGCGGACAGCGGGGATCGAACACCGGGGAGCTGTTTTTT. Translated, it gives CASSGQRGSNTGELFF.

The V call is TRBV7-2, the J call TRBJ1-2; D is unclear. Trimming removed 1 base at V and 4 bases at J, with 7 bases between. The CDR3 covers 13 residues. From germline, CDR1 is SGHTA and CDR2 FQGNSA. CDR3 amino acids: CASSLESSYGYTF. The CDR3 DNA reads as TGTGCCAGCAGCTTAGAGTCATCCTATGGCTACACCTTC. Full variable domain (remainder filled in from reference TRBV7-2 and TRBJ1-2): GAGVSQSPSNKVTEKGKDVELRCDPISGHTALYWYRQSLGQGLEFLIYFQGNSAPDKSGLPSDRFSAERTGGSVSTLTIQRTQQEDSAVYLCASSLESSYGYTFGSGTRLTVV.

CDR3 residues: CASRGGVGVNTEAFF. CDR3 sequence (DNA): TGTGCCAGCAGAGGGGGGGTGGGCGTTAACACTGAAGCTTTCTTT. The rearrangement joins TRBV6-5 to TRBJ1-1, with D possibly TRBD1 on 6 matching bases. There are 15 residues in the CDR3. Germline CDR1 reads MNHEY; CDR2 reads SVGAGI. With 6 bases removed from V and 2 bases from J, the gap between germline ends came to 16 bases.

The chain uses TRBV5-4 and TRBJ2-5; D may correspond to TRBD1 or TRBD2 (5 bases each). Germline CDR1 reads SGHNT; CDR2 reads YYREEE (reference sequence). The length of the CDR3 is 18 residues. Trimming took off 0 bases at V and 0 bases at J, with 18 bases between the two ends. The CDR3 DNA reads as TGTGCCAGCAGCTTGGGTCTCGGGGCAGGAGTGTACCAAGAGACCCAGTACTTC. It encodes CASSLGLGAGVYQETQYF.